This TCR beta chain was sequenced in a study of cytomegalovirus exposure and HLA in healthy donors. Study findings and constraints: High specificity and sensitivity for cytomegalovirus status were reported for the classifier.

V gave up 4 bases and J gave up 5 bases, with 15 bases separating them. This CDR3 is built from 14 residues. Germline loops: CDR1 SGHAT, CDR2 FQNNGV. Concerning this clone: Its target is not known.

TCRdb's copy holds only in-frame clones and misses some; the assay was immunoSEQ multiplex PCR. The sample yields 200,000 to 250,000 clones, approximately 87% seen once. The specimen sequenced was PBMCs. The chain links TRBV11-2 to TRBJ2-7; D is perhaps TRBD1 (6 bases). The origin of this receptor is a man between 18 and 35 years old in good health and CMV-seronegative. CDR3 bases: TGTGCCAGCAGCTCCACCCAGGGGTTCCACGAGCAGTACTTC. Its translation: CASSSTQGFHEQYF.